The clone carrying this T cell receptor beta chain was counted at least ten times. What it binds is unknown. As diagnostic evidence, clinical symptoms, serum thyroxine, TRAb, thyroid ultrasound and orbital computed tomography were relied upon. The sample comes from a study of Graves' ophthalmopathy and Graves' hyperthyroidism. Study-wide background: Ahead of any treatment, peripheral blood was obtained at the initial diagnosis. Findings of the study overall: The model achieved 70.59% sensitivity and less than 85% specificity for ophthalmopathy progression.

RNA transcripts yielded amplified TCR beta CDR3 regions. An opening RT-PCR round employed HTBI primers and preceded a second-round multiplex PCR. TCRdb reprocessed the multiplex PCR reads with MiXCR, giving one entry per CDR3 protein. Among roughly 300,000 distinct CDR3 sequences listed, roughly 15% were seen once. This CDR3 comprises 14 residues. The V and J ends lost 2 bases and 2 bases, in that order; junction bases with no gene match: 2. Germline V gene sequence: CDR1 MNHEY, CDR2 SVGAGI. The material sequenced was peripheral blood. The TCR sequence derives from an adult man with Graves' ophthalmopathy. The chain is built from TRBV6-5 and TRBJ2-7; 8 bases are shared with TRBD2. CDR3 bases: TGTGCCAGCAGTTACGCGGGAGGTGCCTACGAGCAGTACTTC. Amino acid sequence: CASSYAGGAYEQYF.